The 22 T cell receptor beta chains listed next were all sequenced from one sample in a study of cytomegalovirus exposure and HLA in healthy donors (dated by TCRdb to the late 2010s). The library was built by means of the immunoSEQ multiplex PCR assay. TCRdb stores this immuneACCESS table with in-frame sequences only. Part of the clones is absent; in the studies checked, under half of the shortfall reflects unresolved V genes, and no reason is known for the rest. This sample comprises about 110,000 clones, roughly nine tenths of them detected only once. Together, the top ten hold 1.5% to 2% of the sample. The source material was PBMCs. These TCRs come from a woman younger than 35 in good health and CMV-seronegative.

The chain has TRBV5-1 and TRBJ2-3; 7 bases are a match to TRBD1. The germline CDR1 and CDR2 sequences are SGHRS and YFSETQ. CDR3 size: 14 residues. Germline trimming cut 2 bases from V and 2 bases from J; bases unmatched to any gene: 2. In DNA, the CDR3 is TGCGCCAGCAGCTTACAGGGGACCACAGATACGCAGTATTTT. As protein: CASSLQGTTDTQYF.

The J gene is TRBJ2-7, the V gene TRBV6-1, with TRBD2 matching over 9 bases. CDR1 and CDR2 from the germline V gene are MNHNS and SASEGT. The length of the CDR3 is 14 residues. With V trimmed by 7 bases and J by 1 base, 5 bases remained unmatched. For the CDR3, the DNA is TGTGCCAGCACCCTTAGCGGGGGATCCTACGAGCAGTACTTC. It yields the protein CASTLSGGSYEQYF.

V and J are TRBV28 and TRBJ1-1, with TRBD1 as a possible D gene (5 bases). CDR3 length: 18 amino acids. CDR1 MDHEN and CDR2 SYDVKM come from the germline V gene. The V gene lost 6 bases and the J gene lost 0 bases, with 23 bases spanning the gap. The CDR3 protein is CASRRHSGLGIVNTEAFF. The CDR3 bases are TGTGCCAGCAGACGGCATTCAGGGTTGGGCATAGTGAACACTGAAGCTTTCTTT.

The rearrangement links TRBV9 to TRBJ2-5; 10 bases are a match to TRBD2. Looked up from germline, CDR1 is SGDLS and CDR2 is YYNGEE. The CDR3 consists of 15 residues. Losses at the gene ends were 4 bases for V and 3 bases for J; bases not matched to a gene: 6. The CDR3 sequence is CASSSSGGAKETQYF. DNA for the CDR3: TGTGCCAGCAGCTCCAGCGGGGGGGCCAAAGAGACCCAGTACTTC.

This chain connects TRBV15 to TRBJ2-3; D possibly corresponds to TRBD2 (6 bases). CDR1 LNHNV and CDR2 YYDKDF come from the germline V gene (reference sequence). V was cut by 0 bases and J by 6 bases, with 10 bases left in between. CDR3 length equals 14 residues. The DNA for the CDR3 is TGTGCCACCAGCAGAGATCGCGGGGAGGATACGCAGTATTTT. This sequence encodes CATSRDRGEDTQYF.

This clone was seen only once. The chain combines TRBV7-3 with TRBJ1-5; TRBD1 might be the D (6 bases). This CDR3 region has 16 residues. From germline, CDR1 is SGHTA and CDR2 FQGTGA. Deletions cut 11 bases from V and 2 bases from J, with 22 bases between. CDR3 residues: CAGMDSSYGGNQPQHF. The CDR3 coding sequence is TGTGCCGGGATGGACAGTTCGTACGGGGGCAATCAGCCCCAGCATTTT. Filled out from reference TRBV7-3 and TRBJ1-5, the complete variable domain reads GAGVSQTPSNKVTEKGKYVELRCDPISGHTALYWYRQSLGQGPEFLIYFQGTGAADDSGLPNDRFFAVRPEGSVSTLKIQRTERGDSAVYLCAGMDSSYGGNQPQHFGDGTRLSIL.

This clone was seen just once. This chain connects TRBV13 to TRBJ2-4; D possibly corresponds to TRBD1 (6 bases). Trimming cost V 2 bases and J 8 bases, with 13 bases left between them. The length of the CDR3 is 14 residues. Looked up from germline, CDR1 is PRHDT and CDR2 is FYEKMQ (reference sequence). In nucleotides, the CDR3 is TGTGCCAGCAGCTTAAACAGGGCTATTCACATTCAGTACTTC. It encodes CASSLNRAIHIQYF.

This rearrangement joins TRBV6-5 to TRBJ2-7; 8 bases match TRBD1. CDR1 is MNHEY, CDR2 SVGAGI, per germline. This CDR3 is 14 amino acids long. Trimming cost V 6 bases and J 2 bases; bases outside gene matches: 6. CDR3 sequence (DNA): TGTGCCAGCAGGACAGGGGATACCGCCTACGAGCAGTACTTC. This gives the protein CASRTGDTAYEQYF.

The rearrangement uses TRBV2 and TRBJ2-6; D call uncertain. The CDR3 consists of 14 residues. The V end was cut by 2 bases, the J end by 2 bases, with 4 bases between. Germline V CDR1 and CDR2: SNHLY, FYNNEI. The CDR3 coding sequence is TGTGCCAGCAGTGAAAGCCCTGGGGCCAACGTCCTGACTTTC. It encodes CASSESPGANVLTF.

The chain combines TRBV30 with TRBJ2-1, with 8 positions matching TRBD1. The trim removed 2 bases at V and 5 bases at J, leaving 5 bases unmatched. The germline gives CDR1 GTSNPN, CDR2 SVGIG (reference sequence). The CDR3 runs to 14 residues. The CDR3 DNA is TGTGCCTGGAGTTGGACAGGGTCTAACAATGAGCAGTTCTTC. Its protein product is CAWSWTGSNNEQFF.

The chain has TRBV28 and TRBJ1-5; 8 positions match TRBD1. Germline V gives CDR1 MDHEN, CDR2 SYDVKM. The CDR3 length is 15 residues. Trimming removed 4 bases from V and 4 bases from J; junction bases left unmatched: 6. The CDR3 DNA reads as TGTGCCAGCAGTTCGGGACAGGCGGGGAATCAGCCCCAGCATTTT. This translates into CASSSGQAGNQPQHF.

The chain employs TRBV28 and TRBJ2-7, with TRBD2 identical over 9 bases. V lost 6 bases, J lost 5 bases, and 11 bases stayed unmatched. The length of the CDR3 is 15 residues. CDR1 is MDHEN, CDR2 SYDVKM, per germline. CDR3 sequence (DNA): TGTGCCAGCAGGGAACAGGGGACTAGCATCGACGAGCAGTACTTC. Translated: CASREQGTSIDEQYF.

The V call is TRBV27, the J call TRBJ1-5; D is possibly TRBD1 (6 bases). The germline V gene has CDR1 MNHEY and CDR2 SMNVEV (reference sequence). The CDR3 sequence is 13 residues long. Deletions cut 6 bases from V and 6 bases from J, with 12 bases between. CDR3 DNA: TGTGCCAGCAGCTTGCAGGGGTTTCAGCCCCAGCATTTT. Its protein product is CASSLQGFQPQHF.

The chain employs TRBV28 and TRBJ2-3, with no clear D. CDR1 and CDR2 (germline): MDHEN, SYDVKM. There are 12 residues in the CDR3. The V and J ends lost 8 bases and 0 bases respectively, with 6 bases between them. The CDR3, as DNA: TGTGCCAGCGCTATAAGCACAGATACGCAGTATTTT. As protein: CASAISTDTQYF.

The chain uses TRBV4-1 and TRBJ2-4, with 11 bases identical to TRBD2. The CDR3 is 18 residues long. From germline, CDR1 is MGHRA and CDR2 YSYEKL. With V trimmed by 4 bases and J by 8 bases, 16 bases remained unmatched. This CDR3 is CASSLKGIAGGRGDIQYF. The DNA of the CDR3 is TGCGCCAGCAGCCTAAAAGGGATAGCGGGGGGGCGAGGGGACATTCAGTACTTC.

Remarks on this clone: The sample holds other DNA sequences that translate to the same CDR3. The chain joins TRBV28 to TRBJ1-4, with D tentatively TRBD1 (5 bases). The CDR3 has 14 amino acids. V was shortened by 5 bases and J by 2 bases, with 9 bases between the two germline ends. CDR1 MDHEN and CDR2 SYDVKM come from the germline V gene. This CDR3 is CASSPGGTNEKLFF. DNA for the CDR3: TGTGCCAGCAGTCCCGGGGGTACTAATGAAAAACTGTTTTTT.

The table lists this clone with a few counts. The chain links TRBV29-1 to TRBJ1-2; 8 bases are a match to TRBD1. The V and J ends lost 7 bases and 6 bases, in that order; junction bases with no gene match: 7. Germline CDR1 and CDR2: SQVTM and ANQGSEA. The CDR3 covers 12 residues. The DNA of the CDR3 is TGCAGCGGGGGACAGGCGGGGGATGGCTACACCTTC. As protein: CSGGQAGDGYTF.

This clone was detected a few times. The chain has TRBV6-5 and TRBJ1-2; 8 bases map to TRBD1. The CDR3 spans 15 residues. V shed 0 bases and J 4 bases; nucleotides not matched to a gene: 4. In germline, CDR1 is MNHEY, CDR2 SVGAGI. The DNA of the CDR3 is TGTGCCAGCAGTTACTCGGCAACAGGGGGCTATGGCTACACCTTC. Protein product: CASSYSATGGYGYTF.

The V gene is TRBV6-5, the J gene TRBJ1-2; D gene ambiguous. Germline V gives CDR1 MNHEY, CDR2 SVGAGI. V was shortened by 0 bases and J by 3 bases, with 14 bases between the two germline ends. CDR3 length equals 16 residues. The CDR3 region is CASSYSFRVSDYGYTF. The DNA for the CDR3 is TGTGCCAGCAGTTACTCGTTCCGGGTTTCAGACTATGGCTACACCTTC.

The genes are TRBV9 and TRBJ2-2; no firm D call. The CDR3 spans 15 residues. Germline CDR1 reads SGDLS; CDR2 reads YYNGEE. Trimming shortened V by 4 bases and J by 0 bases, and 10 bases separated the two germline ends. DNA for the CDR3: TGTGCCAGCAGCTACCCGGGTACGAACACCGGGGAGCTGTTTTTT. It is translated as CASSYPGTNTGELFF.

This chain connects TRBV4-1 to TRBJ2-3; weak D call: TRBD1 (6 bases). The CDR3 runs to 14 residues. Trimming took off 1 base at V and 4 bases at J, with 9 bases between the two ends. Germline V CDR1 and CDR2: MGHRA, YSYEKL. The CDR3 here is CASSQAQGSDTQYF. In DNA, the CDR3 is TGCGCCAGCAGCCAAGCGCAGGGGTCAGATACGCAGTATTTT.

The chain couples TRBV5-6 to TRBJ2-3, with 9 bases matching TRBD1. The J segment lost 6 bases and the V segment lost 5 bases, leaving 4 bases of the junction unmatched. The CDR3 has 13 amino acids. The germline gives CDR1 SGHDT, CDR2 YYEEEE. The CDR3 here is CASSSGTGDTQYF. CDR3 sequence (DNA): TGTGCCAGCAGTTCCGGGACAGGGGATACGCAGTATTTT.